These 9 T cell receptor beta chains originate from one sample sequenced in a study of T cell responses to AZD1222 COVID-19 vaccine. The table came from immunoSEQ multiplex PCR; TCRdb's copy has only in-frame clones and leaves some out. Here the sample spans some 150,000 clones, about 89% being singletons. The input for sequencing was peripheral blood, taken on day 0 of MenACWY control vaccination. The receptors here all came from an adult in good health.

J is TRBJ2-7 and V is TRBV28, with 7 bases matching TRBD2. Germline CDR1 is MDHEN and CDR2 is SYDVKM. The junction had 1 base not matched to a gene; V was cut back by 2 bases and J by 0 bases. This CDR3 is built from 14 residues. CDR3 region: CASSLTGGSYEQYF. Written as DNA, the CDR3 is TGTGCCAGCAGTTTAACGGGGGGCTCCTACGAGCAGTACTTC.

This clone was seen a few times. This sequence joins TRBV12-3 or TRBV12-4 and TRBJ1-2, with D perhaps TRBD1 (6 bases). V lost 2 bases and J 7 bases, leaving 11 bases between the germline ends. The CDR3 runs 13 residues. This CDR3 is CASSLNRAFGYTF. As DNA, the CDR3 is TGTGCCAGCAGTTTAAACAGGGCGTTTGGCTACACCTTC.

This rearrangement joins TRBV7-9 to TRBJ1-6; D possibly corresponds to TRBD1 (6 bases). Trimming took off 5 bases at V and 8 bases at J, with 10 bases between the two ends. The germline V gene encodes CDR1 SEHNR and CDR2 FQNEAQ (reference sequence). CDR3 length: 13 amino acids. The CDR3 coding sequence is TGTGCCAGCAGCCCGAACAGGGATTCACCCCTCCACTTT. Protein sequence: CASSPNRDSPLHF. The variable domain in full, completed from reference TRBV7-9 and TRBJ1-6, reads DTGVSQNPRHKITKRGQNVTFRCDPISEHNRLYWYRQTLGQGPEFLTYFQNEAQLEKSRLLSDRFSAERPKGSFSTLEIQRTEQGDSAMYLCASSPNRDSPLHFGNGTRLTVT.

The chain recombines TRBV7-3 with TRBJ2-1, with D perhaps matching TRBD1 (6 bases). The CDR3 is 13 amino acids. The V and J ends lost 2 bases and 13 bases respectively, with 15 bases between them. CDR1 is SGHTA and CDR2 is FQGTGA in the germline V gene. The CDR3 reads CASSLDWQGTQFF. The CDR3 bases are TGTGCCAGCAGCTTAGATTGGCAGGGGACCCAGTTCTTC.

V is TRBV3-1 (or the pseudogene TRBV3-2) and J is TRBJ1-2; a weak D match, TRBD1 (6 bases). This CDR3 spans 14 amino acids. V shed 3 bases and J shed 5 bases, with 13 bases lying between them. Germline CDR1 LGHDT, CDR2 YNNKEL (reference sequence). The CDR3 coding sequence is TGTGCCAGCAGCCACGGACAGACAGATTATGGCTACACCTTC. Its translation: CASSHGQTDYGYTF.

The J gene is TRBJ1-2, the V gene TRBV28; 10 bases are shared with TRBD1. The CDR3 is 15 residues long. V was clipped by 5 bases and J by 4 bases; unmatched bases: 7. The germline CDR1 and CDR2 sequences are MDHEN and SYDVKM. This CDR3 reads CASSLPTGGGYGYTF. CDR3 in DNA: TGTGCCAGCAGTCTGCCGACAGGGGGCGGCTATGGCTACACCTTC.

This chain connects TRBV6-5 to TRBJ2-2, with D tentatively TRBD1 (5 bases). The CDR3 is 14 amino acids. The germline CDR1 and CDR2 sequences are MNHEY and SVGAGI. The V end lost 3 bases, the J end lost 3 bases, and 8 bases lay between the germline ends. CDR3 coding DNA: TGTGCCAGCAGTTATCGACAGTACACCGGGGAGCTGTTTTTT. This codes for CASSYRQYTGELFF.

V and J are TRBV7-9 and TRBJ2-1; 7 bases fit TRBD2. Germline CDR1 and CDR2: SEHNR and FQNEAQ (reference sequence). The J segment lost 7 bases and the V segment lost 0 bases, leaving 18 bases of the junction unmatched. The CDR3 length is 19 residues. CDR3 residues: CASSLAQIREASGANEQFF. In DNA, the CDR3 is TGTGCCAGCAGCTTAGCGCAAATACGGGAGGCTAGCGGCGCGAATGAGCAGTTCTTC.

The J gene is TRBJ1-6, the V gene TRBV5-4, with D possibly being TRBD1 (6 bases). With 4 bases removed from V and 4 bases from J, the gap between germline ends came to 12 bases. This CDR3 region has 15 residues. CDR1 and CDR2 (germline): SGHNT, YYREEE (reference sequence). The CDR3 loop reads CASSPGQQYNSPLHF. For the CDR3, the DNA is TGTGCCAGCAGCCCAGGACAGCAGTATAATTCACCCCTCCACTTT.